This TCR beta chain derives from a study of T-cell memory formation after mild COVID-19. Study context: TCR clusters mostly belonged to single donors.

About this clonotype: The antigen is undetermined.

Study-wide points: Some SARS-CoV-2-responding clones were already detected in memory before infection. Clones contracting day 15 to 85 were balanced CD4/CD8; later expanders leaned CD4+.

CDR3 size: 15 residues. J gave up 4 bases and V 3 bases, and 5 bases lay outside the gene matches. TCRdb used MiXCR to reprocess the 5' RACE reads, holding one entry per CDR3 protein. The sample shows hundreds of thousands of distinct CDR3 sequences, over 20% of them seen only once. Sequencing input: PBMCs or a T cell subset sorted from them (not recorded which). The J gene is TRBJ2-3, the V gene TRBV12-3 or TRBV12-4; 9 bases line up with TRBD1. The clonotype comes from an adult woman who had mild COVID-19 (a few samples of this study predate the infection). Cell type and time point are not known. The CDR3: CASSFRRTGADTQYF. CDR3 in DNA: TGTGCCAGCAGTTTTCGGCGGACAGGGGCAGATACGCAGTATTTT.